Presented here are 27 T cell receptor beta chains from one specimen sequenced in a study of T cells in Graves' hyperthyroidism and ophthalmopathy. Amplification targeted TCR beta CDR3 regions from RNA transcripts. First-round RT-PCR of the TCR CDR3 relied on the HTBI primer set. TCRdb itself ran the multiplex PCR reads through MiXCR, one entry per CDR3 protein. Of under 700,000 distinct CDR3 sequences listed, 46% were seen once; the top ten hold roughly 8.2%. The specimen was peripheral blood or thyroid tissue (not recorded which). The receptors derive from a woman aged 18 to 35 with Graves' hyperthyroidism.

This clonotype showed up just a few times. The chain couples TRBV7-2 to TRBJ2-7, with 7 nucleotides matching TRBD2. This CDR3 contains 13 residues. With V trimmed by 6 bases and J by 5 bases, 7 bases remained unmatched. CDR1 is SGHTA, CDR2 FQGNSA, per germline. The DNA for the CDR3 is TGTGCCAGCAGTCCTATTCTAGCGGACGAGCAGTACTTC. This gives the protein CASSPILADEQYF.

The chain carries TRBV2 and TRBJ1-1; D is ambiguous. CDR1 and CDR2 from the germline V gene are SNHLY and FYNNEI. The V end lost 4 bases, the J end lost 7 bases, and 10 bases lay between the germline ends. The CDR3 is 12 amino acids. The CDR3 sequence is CASSGLADEAFF. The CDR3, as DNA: TGTGCCAGCAGTGGACTAGCGGATGAAGCTTTCTTT.

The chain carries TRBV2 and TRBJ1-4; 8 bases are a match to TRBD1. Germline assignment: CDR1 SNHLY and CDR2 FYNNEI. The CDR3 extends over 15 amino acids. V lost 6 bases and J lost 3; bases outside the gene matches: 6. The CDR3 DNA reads TGTGCCAGCAGCTCCAAACAGGGGGCTAATGAAAAACTGTTTTTT. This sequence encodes CASSSKQGANEKLFF.

CDR3 nucleotides: TGTGCCAGCAGTCTGGGGACAGGAGTACAAGAGACCCAGTACTTC. The encoded protein is CASSLGTGVQETQYF. The rearrangement joins TRBV6-1 to TRBJ2-5; 8 bases match TRBD1. The CDR3 is 15 residues long. V was pared by 5 bases and J by 2 bases, with 7 bases of the junction left unmatched. Germline V gene sequence: CDR1 MNHNS, CDR2 SASEGT.

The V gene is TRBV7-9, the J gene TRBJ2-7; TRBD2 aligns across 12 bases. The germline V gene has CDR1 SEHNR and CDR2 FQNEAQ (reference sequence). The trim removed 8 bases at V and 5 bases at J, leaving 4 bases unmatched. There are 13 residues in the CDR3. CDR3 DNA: TGTGCCAGCGCTAGCGGGAGGGCCCACGAGCAGTACTTC. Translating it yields CASASGRAHEQYF.

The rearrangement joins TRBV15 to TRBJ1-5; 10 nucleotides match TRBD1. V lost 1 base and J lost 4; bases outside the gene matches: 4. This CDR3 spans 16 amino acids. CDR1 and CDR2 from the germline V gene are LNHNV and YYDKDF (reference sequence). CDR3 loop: CATSRGRDRGNQPQHF. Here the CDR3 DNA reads TGTGCCACCAGCAGAGGTCGGGACAGGGGAAATCAGCCCCAGCATTTT.

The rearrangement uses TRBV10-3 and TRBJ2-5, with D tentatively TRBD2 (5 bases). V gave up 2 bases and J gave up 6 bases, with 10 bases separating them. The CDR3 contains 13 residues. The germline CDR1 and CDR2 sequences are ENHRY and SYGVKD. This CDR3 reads CAISEGLGKTQYF. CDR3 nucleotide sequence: TGTGCCATCAGTGAGGGGCTCGGGAAGACCCAGTACTTC.

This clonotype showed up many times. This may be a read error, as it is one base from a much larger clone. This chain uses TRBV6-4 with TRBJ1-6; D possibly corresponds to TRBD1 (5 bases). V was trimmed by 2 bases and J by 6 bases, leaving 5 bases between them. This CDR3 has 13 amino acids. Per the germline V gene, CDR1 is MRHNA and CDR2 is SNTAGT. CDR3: CASSDRGNSPLHF. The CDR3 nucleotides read TGTGCCAGCAGTGACAGGGGTAATTCACCCCTCCACTTT.

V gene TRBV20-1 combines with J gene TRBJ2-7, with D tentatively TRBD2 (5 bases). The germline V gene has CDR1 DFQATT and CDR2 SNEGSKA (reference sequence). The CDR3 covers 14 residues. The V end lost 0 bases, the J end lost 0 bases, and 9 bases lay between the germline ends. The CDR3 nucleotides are TGCAGTGCTAGAGATAGTCGGGACTCCTACGAGCAGTACTTC. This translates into CSARDSRDSYEQYF.

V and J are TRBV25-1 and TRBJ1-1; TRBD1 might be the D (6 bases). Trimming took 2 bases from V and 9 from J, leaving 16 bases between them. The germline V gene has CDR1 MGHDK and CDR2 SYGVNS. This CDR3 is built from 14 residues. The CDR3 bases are TGTGCCAGCAGTGAAGGCGGGGGCAGGGGACAAGCTTTCTTT. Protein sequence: CASSEGGGRGQAFF.

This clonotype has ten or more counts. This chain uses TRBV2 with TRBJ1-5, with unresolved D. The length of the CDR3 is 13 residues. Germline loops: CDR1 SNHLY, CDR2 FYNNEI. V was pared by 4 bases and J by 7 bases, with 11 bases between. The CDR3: CASSGTGFQPQHF. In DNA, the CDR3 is TGTGCCAGCAGTGGGACGGGATTCCAGCCCCAGCATTTT.

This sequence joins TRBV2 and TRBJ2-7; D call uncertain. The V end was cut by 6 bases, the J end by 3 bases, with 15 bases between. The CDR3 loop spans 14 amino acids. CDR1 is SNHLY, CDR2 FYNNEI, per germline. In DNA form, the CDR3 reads TGTGCCAGCAGGACGGACCTATCTAACTACGAGCAGTACTTC. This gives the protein CASRTDLSNYEQYF.

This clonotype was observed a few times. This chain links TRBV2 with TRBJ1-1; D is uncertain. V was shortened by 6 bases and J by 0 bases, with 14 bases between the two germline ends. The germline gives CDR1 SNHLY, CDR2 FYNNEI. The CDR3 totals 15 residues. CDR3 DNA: TGTGCCAGCAGCAACCCGGGGTACATGAACACTGAAGCTTTCTTT. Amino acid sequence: CASSNPGYMNTEAFF.

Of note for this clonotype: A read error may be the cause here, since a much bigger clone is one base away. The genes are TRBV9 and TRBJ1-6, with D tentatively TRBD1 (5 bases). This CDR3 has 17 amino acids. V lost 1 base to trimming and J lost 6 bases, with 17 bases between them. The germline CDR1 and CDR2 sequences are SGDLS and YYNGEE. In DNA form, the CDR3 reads TGTGCCAGCAGCGTACGATCGATGCAGGGTCCTAATTCACCCCTCCACTTT. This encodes CASSVRSMQGPNSPLHF.

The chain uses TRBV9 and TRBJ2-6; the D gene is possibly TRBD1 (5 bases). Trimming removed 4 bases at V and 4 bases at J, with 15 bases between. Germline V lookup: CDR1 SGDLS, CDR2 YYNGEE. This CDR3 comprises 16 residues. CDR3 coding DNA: TGTGCCAGCAGCCATTCTAGGACACGGGGGGCCAACGTCCTGACTTTC. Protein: CASSHSRTRGANVLTF.

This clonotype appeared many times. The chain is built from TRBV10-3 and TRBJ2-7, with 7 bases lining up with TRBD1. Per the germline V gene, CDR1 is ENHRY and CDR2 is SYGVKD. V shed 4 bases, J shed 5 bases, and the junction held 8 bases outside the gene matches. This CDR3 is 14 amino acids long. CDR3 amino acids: CAISARQGGDEQYF. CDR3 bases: TGTGCCATCAGTGCCCGACAGGGTGGAGACGAGCAGTACTTC.

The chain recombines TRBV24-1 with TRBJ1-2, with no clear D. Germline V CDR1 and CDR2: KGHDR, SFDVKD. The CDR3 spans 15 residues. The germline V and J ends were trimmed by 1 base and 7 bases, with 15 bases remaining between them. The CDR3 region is CATSDLNGPEGGYTF. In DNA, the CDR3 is TGTGCCACCAGTGATTTAAACGGGCCCGAGGGTGGCTACACCTTC.

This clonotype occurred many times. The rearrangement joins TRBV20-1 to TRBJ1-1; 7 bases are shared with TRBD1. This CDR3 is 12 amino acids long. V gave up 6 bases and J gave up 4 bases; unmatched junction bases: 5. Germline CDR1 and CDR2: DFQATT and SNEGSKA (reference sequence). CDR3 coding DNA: TGCAGTGCCAACAGGGGTGTCACTGAAGCTTTCTTT. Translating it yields CSANRGVTEAFF.

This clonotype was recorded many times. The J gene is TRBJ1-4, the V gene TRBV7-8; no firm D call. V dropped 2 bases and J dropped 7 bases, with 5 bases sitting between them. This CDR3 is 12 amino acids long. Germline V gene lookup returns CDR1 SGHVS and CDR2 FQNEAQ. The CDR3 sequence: CASSLSGEKLFF. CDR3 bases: TGTGCCAGCAGCTTAAGTGGTGAAAAACTGTTTTTT.

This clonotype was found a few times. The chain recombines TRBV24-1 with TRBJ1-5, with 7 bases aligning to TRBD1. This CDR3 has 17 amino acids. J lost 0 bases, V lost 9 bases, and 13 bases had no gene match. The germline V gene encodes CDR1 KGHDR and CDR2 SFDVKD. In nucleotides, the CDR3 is TGTGCCACCCCTCCTAGGACAGGAGACTTTAGCAATCAGCCCCAGCATTTT. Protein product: CATPPRTGDFSNQPQHF.

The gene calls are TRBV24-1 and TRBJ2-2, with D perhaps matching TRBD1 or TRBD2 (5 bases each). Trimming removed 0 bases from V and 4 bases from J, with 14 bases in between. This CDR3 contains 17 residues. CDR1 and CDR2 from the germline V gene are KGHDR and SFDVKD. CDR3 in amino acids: CATSDLSRGQGTGELFF. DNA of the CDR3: TGTGCCACCAGTGATTTGAGCCGGGGCCAGGGCACCGGGGAGCTGTTTTTT.

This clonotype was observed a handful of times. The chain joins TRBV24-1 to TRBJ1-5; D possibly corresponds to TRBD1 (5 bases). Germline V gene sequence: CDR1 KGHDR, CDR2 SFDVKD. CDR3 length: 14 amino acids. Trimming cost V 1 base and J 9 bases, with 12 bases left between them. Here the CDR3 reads CATSDFEGPGPQHF. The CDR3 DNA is TGTGCCACCAGTGATTTCGAGGGGCCTGGGCCCCAGCATTTT.

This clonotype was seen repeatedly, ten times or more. CDR3 residues: CASSLRRDAEAFF. The DNA of the CDR3 is TGTGCCAGCAGCTTAAGACGAGACGCTGAAGCTTTCTTT. The rearrangement links TRBV7-9 to TRBJ1-1; D is undetermined. The CDR3 totals 13 residues. Trimming left V 2 bases short and J 6 bases short, with 10 bases between. Germline values: CDR1 SEHNR, CDR2 FQNEAQ (reference sequence). Variable domain in full (rest from reference TRBV7-9 and TRBJ1-1): DTGVSQNPRHKITKRGQNVTFRCDPISEHNRLYWYRQTLGQGPEFLTYFQNEAQLEKSRLLSDRFSAERPKGSFSTLEIQRTEQGDSAMYLCASSLRRDAEAFFGQGTRLTVV.

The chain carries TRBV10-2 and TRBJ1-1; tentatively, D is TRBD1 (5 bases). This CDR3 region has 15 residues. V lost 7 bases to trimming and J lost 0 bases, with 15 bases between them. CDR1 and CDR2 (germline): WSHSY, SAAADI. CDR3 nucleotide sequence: TGCGCCAGCATAGAGTACAAAGGGGTGAACACTGAAGCTTTCTTT. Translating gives CASIEYKGVNTEAFF.

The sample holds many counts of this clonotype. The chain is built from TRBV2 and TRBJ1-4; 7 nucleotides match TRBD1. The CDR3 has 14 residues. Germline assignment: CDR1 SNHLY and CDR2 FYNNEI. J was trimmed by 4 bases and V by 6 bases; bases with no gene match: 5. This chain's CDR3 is CASSLGGVNEKLFF. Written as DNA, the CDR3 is TGTGCCAGCAGCTTAGGGGGCGTTAATGAAAAACTGTTTTTT.

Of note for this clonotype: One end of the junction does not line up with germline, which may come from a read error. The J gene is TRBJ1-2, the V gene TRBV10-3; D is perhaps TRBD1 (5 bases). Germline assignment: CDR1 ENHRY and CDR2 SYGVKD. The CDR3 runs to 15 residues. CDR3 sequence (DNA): TGTGCCACCAGTGCCGGGGACGTTGAAAACTATGGCTACACCTTC. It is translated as CATSAGDVENYGYTF.

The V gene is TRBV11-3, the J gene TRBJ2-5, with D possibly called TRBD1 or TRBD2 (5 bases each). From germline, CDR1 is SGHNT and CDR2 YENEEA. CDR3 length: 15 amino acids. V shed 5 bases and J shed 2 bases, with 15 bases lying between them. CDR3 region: CASSQDGTSQETQYF. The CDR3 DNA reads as TGTGCCAGCAGCCAGGATGGGACGTCGCAAGAGACCCAGTACTTC.